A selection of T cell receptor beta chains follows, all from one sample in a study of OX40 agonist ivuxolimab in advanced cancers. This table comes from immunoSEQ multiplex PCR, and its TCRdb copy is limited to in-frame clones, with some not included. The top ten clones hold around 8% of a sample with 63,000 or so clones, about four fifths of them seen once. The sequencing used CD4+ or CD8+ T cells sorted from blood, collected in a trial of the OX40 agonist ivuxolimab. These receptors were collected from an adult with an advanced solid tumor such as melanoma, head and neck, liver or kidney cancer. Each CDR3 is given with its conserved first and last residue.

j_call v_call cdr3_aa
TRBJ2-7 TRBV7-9 CASSSRTGKPHEQYF
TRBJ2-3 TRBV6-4 CASSAGSLDTQYF
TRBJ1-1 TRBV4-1 CASRLGGENTEAFF
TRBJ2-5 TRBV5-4 CASSFSGEETQYF
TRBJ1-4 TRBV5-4 CASSLGTRVEKLFF
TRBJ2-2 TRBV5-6 CASSFRWYGTGELFF
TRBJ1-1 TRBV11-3 CASSFRWDRGLNTEAFF
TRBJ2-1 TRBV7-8 CASSTRIERVSSYNEQFF
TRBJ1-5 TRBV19 CATTDRESQPQHF
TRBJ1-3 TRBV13 CASSLYGQGATIYF
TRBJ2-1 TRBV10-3 CAISERRGQGINEQFF
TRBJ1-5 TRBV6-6 CASIKTGADQPQHF
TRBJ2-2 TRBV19 CASHWGLVPGELFF
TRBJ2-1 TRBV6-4 CASSVTGAYNEQFF
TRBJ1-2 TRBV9 CASSDPGGALGGYTF
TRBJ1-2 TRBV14 CASSQAAQFYGYTF
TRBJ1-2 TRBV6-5 CASSLGQGALGGYTF
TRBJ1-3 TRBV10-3 CAIRSSGSVHSGNTIYF
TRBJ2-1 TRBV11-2 CASSLEATSSPVYNEQFF
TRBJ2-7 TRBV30 CAWSRTGIYEQYF
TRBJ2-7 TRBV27 CASSLRPGRSYEQYF
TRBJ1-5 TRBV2 CASKEDRGSQPQHF
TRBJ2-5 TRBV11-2 CASSPTRETQYF
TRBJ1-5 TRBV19 CASNPQGASYQPQHF
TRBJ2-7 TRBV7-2 CASRRHLGGDSYEQYF
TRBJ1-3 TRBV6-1 CASLWGSGNTIYF
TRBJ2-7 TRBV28 CASSLWSYEQYF
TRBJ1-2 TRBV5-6 CASSLGLAGLQNYGYTF
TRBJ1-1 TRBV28 CASSLTIMNTEAFF
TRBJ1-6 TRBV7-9 CASSSVSSPLHF
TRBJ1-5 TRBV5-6 CASTQGAGNQPQHF
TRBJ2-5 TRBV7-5 CASSLAGMFRETQYF
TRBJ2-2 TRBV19 CAPRAGARGSGELFF
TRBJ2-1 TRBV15 CATSRDSTGKYNEQFF